What follows are 9 T cell receptor beta chains derived from one specimen sequenced in a study of early T cells in non-severe SARS-CoV-2 infection. TCRdb called the 5' RACE reads again in MiXCR, with one record for every CDR3 protein. This sample carries roughly 70,000 distinct CDR3 sequences, around 12% of them seen once, and the ten largest clones take around 1.3%. Sequenced material: whole blood. The receptors here all came from an adult who was a healthcare worker with PCR-confirmed SARS-CoV-2 infection or an uninfected control (not recorded which).

This chain joins TRBV29-1 and TRBJ1-2, with 8 bases identical to TRBD1. CDR3 size: 13 residues. The germline gives CDR1 SQVTM, CDR2 ANQGSEA. Trimming took 7 bases from V and 5 from J; bases not matched to a gene: 9. The CDR3 loop reads CSARTGLTYGYTF. The CDR3 nucleotides are TGCAGCGCGCGGACAGGGCTTACGTATGGCTACACCTTC.

This chain links TRBV28 with TRBJ2-7, with a possible D match to TRBD2 (6 bases). V shed 6 bases and J shed 2 bases, with 11 bases lying between them. CDR1 MDHEN and CDR2 SYDVKM come from the germline V gene. The CDR3 sequence is 13 residues long. CDR3 nucleotides: TGTGCCAGCAGGGAGGGCACGACCTACGAGCAGTACTTC. It codes for CASREGTTYEQYF. The full variable domain, with the rest looked up from reference TRBV28 and TRBJ2-7, is DVKVTQSSRYLVKRTGEKVFLECVQDMDHENMFWYRQDPGLGLRLIYFSYDVKMKEKGDIPEGYSVSREKKERFSLILESASTNQTSMYLCASREGTTYEQYFGPGTRLTVT.

The sample holds many counts of this clonotype. The chain carries TRBV20-1 and TRBJ1-6; D call uncertain. The V end was cut by 4 bases, the J end by 0 bases, with 10 bases between. Germline V gene lookup returns CDR1 DFQATT and CDR2 SNEGSKA (reference sequence). The CDR3 extends over 15 amino acids. CDR3 loop: CSAKTTGSYNSPLHF. DNA for the CDR3: TGCAGTGCTAAAACTACGGGCTCCTATAATTCACCCCTCCACTTT.

This clonotype has ten or more counts. The chain joins TRBV6-1 to TRBJ2-1, with 9 bases matching TRBD1. The CDR3 has 15 amino acids. J lost 2 bases, V lost 8 bases, and 7 bases had no gene match. The germline V gene has CDR1 MNHNS and CDR2 SASEGT. The CDR3 is CASALGTGPYNEQFF. The CDR3 bases are TGTGCCAGCGCACTAGGGACAGGGCCCTACAATGAGCAGTTCTTC.

The table lists this clonotype with many counts. The chain employs TRBV12-3 or TRBV12-4 and TRBJ2-1; 7 nucleotides align to TRBD2. V was pared by 3 bases and J by 7 bases, with 0 bases of the junction left unmatched. The CDR3 has 12 residues. The CDR3 bases are TGTGCCAGCAGTTTCGGGAGGAATGAGCAGTTCTTC. It codes for CASSFGRNEQFF.

CDR3 coding DNA: TGTGCCAGCAGTTACCTGGGCAGTAATACGCAGTATTTT. Amino acids: CASSYLGSNTQYF. This sequence joins TRBV6-5 and TRBJ2-3; unclear D gene. Germline CDR1 is MNHEY and CDR2 is SVGAGI. Trimming took 2 bases from V and 7 from J, leaving 10 bases between them. The CDR3 has 13 amino acids.

V usage is TRBV6-2 or TRBV6-3 and J usage is TRBJ2-3; tentatively, D is TRBD1 or TRBD2 (5 bases each). The germline CDR1 and CDR2 sequences are MNHEY and SVGEGT. V was pared by 4 bases and J by 0 bases, with 8 bases between. CDR3 size: 14 residues. In nucleotides, the CDR3 is TGTGCCAGCAGTTTGGGGGAGAGCACAGATACGCAGTATTTT. It yields the protein CASSLGESTDTQYF.

This clonotype showed up just a few times. V gene TRBV6-1 combines with J gene TRBJ1-1; TRBD1 might be the D (6 bases). Germline assignment: CDR1 MNHNS and CDR2 SASEGT. This CDR3 has 14 residues. Trimming shortened V by 1 base and J by 7 bases, and 13 bases separated the two germline ends. In DNA, the CDR3 is TGTGCCAGCAGTGAAGAAGGGGGAGAAATTGAAGCTTTCTTT. This translates into CASSEEGGEIEAFF.

At least ten counts were recorded for this clonotype. The rearrangement uses TRBV5-1 and TRBJ1-1, with TRBD1 matching over 7 bases. This CDR3 is built from 17 residues. V lost 0 bases, J lost 1 base, and 9 bases stayed unmatched. Germline CDR1 and CDR2: SGHRS and YFSETQ. Written as DNA, the CDR3 is TGCGCCAGCAGCTTGGCCCCAACGACAGGGACGAACACTGAAGCTTTCTTT. It specifies CASSLAPTTGTNTEAFF.